A single sample gave rise to the 5 T cell receptor beta chains below, sequenced in a study of human T cells and chemical hapten exposure. Noted time point: healthy volunteer bleed at 6 weeks. The template was total RNA from unfractionated whole blood. MiXCR was run by TCRdb on the RACE reads, yielding one entry per CDR3 protein. The repertoire holds about 77,000 distinct CDR3 sequences, around 9.3% seen once, with approximately 1.5% in the top ten. The sequenced sample consisted of whole blood. These receptors originate from a female donor in good health. Some clones in this sample may be carry-over from other donors' samples.

Many counts were recorded for this clonotype. This chain connects TRBV2 to TRBJ1-5; D uncertain. V shed 1 base and J shed 3 bases, with 10 bases lying between them. The CDR3 is 15 residues long. Looked up from germline, CDR1 is SNHLY and CDR2 is FYNNEI. The CDR3 sequence is CASSEEKIPNQPQHF. The CDR3, as DNA: TGTGCCAGCAGTGAAGAGAAAATTCCCAATCAGCCCCAGCATTTT. Together with reference TRBV2 and TRBJ1-5, the CDR3 gives the full variable domain: EPEVTQTPSHQVTQMGQEVILRCVPISNHLYFYWYRQILGQKVEFLVSFYNNEISEKSEIFDDQFSVERPDGSNFTLKIRSTKLEDSAMYFCASSEEKIPNQPQHFGDGTRLSIL.

The chain combines TRBV7-9 with TRBJ1-1; D may be TRBD1 (6 bases). Trimming removed 3 bases at V and 0 bases at J, with 17 bases between. Looked up from germline, CDR1 is SEHNR and CDR2 is FQNEAQ (reference sequence). This CDR3 contains 17 residues. CDR3 in DNA: TGTGCCAGCAGCTTCCCCCTCTCGGGGGCCTTGAACACTGAAGCTTTCTTT. It is translated as CASSFPLSGALNTEAFF.

This clonotype was counted many times. Here the CDR3 DNA reads TGTGCCAGCAGCCCGGGACTGGGGTCCTACGAGCAGTACTTC. Protein sequence: CASSPGLGSYEQYF. The rearrangement joins TRBV27 to TRBJ2-7, with D perhaps TRBD2 (6 bases). The CDR3 covers 14 residues. Germline V CDR1 and CDR2: MNHEY, SMNVEV (reference sequence). Between the trimmed V and J ends, which lost 6 bases and 1 base, there was a span of 13 bases.

This clonotype showed up many times. The rearrangement joins TRBV20-1 to TRBJ2-5, with D possibly matching TRBD1 (5 bases). Per the germline V gene, CDR1 is DFQATT and CDR2 is SNEGSKA (reference sequence). CDR3 size: 15 residues. With 0 bases removed from V and 9 bases from J, the gap between germline ends came to 20 bases. CDR3 protein: CSARDPISGPGSQYF. In nucleotides, the CDR3 is TGCAGTGCTAGAGACCCTATATCAGGCCCAGGGTCCCAGTACTTC.

The V and J genes are TRBV7-9 and TRBJ1-1, with D perhaps matching TRBD1 (6 bases). In germline, CDR1 is SEHNR, CDR2 FQNEAQ (reference sequence). Between the trimmed V and J ends, which lost 4 bases and 4 bases, there was a span of 10 bases. The CDR3 sequence is 13 residues long. CDR3 residues: CASSYTGSTEAFF. In DNA, the CDR3 is TGTGCCAGCAGCTACACAGGGAGCACTGAAGCTTTCTTT.